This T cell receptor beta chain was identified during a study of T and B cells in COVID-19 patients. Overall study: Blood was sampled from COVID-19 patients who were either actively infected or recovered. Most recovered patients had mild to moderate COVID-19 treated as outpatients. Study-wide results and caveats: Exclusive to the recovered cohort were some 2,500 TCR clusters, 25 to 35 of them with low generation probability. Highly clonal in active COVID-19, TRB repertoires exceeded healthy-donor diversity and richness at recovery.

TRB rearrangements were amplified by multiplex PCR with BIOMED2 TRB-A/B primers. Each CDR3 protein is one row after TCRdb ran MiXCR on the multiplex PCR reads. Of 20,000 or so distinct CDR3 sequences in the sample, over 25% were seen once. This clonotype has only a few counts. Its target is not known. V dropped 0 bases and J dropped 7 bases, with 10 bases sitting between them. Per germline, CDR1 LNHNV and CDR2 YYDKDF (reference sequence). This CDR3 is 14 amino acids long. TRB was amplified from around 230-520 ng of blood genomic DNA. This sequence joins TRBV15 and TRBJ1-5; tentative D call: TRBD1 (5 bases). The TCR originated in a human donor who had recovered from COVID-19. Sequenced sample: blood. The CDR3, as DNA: TGTGCCACCAGCAGAGATCATCGGGGGCAGCCCCAGCATTTT. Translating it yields CATSRDHRGQPQHF.